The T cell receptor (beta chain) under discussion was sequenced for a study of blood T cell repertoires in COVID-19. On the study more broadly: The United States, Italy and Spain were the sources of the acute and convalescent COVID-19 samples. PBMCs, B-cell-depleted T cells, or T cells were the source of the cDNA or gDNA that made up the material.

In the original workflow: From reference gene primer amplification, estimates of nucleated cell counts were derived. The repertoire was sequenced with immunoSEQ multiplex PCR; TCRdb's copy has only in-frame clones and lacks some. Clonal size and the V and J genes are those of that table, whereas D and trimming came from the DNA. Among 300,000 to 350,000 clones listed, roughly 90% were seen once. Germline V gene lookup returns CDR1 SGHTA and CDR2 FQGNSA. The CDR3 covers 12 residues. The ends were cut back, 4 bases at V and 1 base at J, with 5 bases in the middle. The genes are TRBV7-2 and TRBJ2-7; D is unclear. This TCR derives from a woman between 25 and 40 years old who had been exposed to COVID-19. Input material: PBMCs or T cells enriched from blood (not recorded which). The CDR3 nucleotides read TGTGCCAGCAGCTATAATTCCTACGAGCAGTACTTC. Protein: CASSYNSYEQYF.